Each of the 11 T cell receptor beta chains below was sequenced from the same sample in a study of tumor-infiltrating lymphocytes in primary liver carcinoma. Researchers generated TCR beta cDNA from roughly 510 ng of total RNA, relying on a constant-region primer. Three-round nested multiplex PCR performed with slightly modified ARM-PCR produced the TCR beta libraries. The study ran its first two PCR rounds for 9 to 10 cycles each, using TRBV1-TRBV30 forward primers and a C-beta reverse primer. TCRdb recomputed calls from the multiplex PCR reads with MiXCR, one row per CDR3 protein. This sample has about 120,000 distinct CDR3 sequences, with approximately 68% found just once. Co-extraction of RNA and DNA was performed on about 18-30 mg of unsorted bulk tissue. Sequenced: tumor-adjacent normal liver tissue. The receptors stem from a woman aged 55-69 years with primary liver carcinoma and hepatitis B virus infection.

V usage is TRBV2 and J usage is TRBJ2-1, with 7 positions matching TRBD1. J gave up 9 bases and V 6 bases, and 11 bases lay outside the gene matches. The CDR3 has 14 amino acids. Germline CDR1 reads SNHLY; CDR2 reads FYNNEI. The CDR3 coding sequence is TGTGCCAGCAGGACAGGGCCCATAATAGGTGAGCAGTTCTTC. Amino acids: CASRTGPIIGEQFF.

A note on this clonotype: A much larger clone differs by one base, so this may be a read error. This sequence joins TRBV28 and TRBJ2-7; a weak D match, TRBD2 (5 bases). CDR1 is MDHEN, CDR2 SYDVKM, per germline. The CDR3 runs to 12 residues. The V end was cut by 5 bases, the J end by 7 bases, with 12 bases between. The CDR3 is CASSTTGVEQYF. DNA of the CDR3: TGTGCCAGCAGTACGACCGGGGTGGAGCAGTACTTC.

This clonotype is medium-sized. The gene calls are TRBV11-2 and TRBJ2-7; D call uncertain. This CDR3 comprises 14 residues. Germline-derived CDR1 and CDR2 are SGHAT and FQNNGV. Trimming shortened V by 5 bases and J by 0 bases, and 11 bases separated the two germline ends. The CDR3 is CASSGRAYSYEQYF. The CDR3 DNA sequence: TGTGCCAGCAGCGGACGTGCATACTCCTACGAGCAGTACTTC.

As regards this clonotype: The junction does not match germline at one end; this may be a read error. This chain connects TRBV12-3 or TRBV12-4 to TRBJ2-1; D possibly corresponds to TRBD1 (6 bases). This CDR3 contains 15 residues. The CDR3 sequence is CASRPITGTLNEEFF. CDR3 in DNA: TGTGCCAGCAGGCCCATAACCGGGACACTCAATGAGGAGTTCTTC.

The CDR3 spells CAAAKPGRNPDEQFF. DNA for the CDR3: TGTGCAGCAGCCAAGCCGGGCCGGAACCCTGATGAGCAGTTCTTC. The chain links TRBV14 to TRBJ2-1; D remains unclear. This CDR3 is 15 amino acids long. Per the germline V gene, CDR1 is SGHDN and CDR2 is FVKESK.

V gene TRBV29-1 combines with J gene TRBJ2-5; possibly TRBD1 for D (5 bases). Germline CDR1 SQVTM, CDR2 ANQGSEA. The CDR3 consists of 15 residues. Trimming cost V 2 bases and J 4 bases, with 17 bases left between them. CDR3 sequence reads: CSVECRATELETQYF. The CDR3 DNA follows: TGCAGCGTTGAATGCAGAGCGACAGAGCTAGAGACCCAGTACTTC.

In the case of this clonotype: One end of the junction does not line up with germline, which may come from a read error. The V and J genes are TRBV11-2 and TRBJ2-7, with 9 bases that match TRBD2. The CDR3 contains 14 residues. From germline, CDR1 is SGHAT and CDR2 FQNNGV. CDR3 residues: CVSSQIAGAGEQYF. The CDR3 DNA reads TGTGTCAGCAGCCAAATAGCGGGAGCGGGCGAGCAGTACTTC.

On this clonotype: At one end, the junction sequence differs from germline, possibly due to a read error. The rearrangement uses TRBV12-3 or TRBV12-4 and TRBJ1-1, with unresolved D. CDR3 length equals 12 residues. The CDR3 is CASSLPYTEAFF. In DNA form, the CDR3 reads TGCGCCAGCAGTCTCCCTTACACTGAAGCTTTCTTT.

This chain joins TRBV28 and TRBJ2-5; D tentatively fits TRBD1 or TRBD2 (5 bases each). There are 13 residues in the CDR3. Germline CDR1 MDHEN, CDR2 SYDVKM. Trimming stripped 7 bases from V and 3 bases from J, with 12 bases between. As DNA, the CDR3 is TGTGCCAGCACTGAGTGGGACGAAGAGACCCAGTACTTC. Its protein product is CASTEWDEETQYF.

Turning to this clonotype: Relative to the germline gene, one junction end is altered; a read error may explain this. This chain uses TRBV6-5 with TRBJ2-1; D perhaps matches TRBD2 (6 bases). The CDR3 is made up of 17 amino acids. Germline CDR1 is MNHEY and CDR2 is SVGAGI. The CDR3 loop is CTSGPRDRAGHYNEQFF. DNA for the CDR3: TGTACCAGCGGGCCCCGGGATCGAGCGGGTCACTACAATGAGCAGTTCTTC.

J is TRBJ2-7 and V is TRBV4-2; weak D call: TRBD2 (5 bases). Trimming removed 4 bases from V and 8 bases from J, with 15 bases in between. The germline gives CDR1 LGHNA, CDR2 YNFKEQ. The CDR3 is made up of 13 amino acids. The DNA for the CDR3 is TGTGCCAGCAGCCGAGAGCGGCTCGGCAAGCAGTACTTC. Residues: CASSRERLGKQYF.